Presented here are 9 T cell receptor beta chains from one specimen sequenced in a study of T cell responses to AZD1222 COVID-19 vaccine. The protocol was immunoSEQ multiplex PCR, while the TCRdb copy is restricted to in-frame clones and leaves out a portion. The table shows about 64,000 clones, with under 95% occurring only once. Sequences were derived from peripheral blood, sampled 28 days after the second dose of the MenACWY control vaccine. The receptors were gathered from an adult who received the MenACWY meningococcal vaccine as a control.

The chain employs TRBV5-1 and TRBJ1-2; TRBD1 matches at 8 bases. The CDR3 totals 14 residues. Germline V gene data show CDR1 as SGHRS and CDR2 as YFSETQ. The CDR3 here is CASTSGGSNYGYTF. CDR3 coding DNA: TGCGCTTCCACCTCAGGGGGCTCTAACTATGGCTACACCTTC. The full variable domain, in which reference TRBV5-1 and TRBJ1-2 provide the parts outside the CDR3, is KAGVTQTPRYLIKTRGQQVTLSCSPISGHRSVSWYQQTPGQGLQFLFEYFSETQRNKGNFPGRFSGRQFSNSRSEMNVSTLELGDSALYLCASTSGGSNYGYTFGSGTRLTVV.

The rearrangement joins TRBV19 to TRBJ1-5; the D gene is possibly TRBD1 (6 bases). This CDR3 is 14 amino acids long. Germline assignment: CDR1 LNHDA and CDR2 SQIVND (reference sequence). The V gene lost 6 bases and the J gene lost 3 bases, with 12 bases spanning the gap. CDR3 in DNA: TGTGCCAGTAGCACAGGGTCCGACAATCAGCCCCAGCATTTT. This sequence encodes CASSTGSDNQPQHF.

This clone has a single count. The J gene is TRBJ1-2, the V gene TRBV27; tentatively, D is TRBD1 (5 bases). From germline, CDR1 is MNHEY and CDR2 SMNVEV (reference sequence). The V and J ends lost 2 bases and 0 bases respectively, with 16 bases between them. This CDR3 has 17 residues. The CDR3 loop is CASSLTDVSGTNYGYTF. The CDR3 coding sequence is TGTGCCAGCAGTTTAACAGACGTTTCAGGGACTAACTATGGCTACACCTTC.

The gene calls are TRBV29-1 and TRBJ1-1; D uncertain. Germline V gene data show CDR1 as SQVTM and CDR2 as ANQGSEA. V lost 3 bases and J lost 6, with 2 bases in between. CDR3 size: 9 residues. CDR3 loop: CSVDAEAFF. CDR3 DNA: TGCAGCGTTGATGCTGAAGCTTTCTTT. The variable domain in full, with the rest retrieved from reference TRBV29-1 and TRBJ1-1, is SAVISQKPSRDICQRGTSLTIQCQVDSQVTMMFWYRQQPGQSLTLIATANQGSEATYESGFVIDKFPISRPNLTFSTLTVSNMSPEDSSIYLCSVDAEAFFGQGTRLTVV.

The V and J genes are TRBV5-1 and TRBJ2-3; 7 bases line up with TRBD1. Trimming took 3 bases from V and 5 from J; bases not matched to a gene: 9. The length of the CDR3 is 15 residues. CDR1 and CDR2 (germline): SGHRS, YFSETQ. The CDR3 DNA sequence: TGCGCCAGCAGCTCCGGAGACAGGGTGGTAGATACGCAGTATTTT. This encodes CASSSGDRVVDTQYF.

The chain recombines TRBV7-2 with TRBJ1-4; weak D call: TRBD1 (6 bases). The CDR3 covers 16 residues. V gave up 2 bases and J gave up 7 bases, with 17 bases separating them. Germline CDR1 reads SGHTA; CDR2 reads FQGNSA. The CDR3 DNA is TGTGCCAGCAGCTTAAGGGCTCCAGACAGGAGTGAAAAACTGTTTTTT. Its protein is CASSLRAPDRSEKLFF. The variable domain in full, with the rest retrieved from reference TRBV7-2 and TRBJ1-4, is GAGVSQSPSNKVTEKGKDVELRCDPISGHTALYWYRQSLGQGLEFLIYFQGNSAPDKSGLPSDRFSAERTGGSVSTLTIQRTQQEDSAVYLCASSLRAPDRSEKLFFGSGTQLSVL.

The chain combines TRBV3-1 (or the pseudogene TRBV3-2) with TRBJ1-4; no clear D gene. V was clipped by 7 bases and J by 11 bases, with 20 bases between them. The CDR3 is 14 residues long. Germline CDR1 is LGHDT and CDR2 is YNNKEL (reference sequence). CDR3 nucleotide sequence: TGTGCCAGCAACCCCTGGTGCCCGGAGTCGAAACTGTTTTTT. Amino acids: CASNPWCPESKLFF.

V and J are TRBV7-2 and TRBJ2-2; no clear D gene. V lost 0 bases to trimming and J lost 10 bases, with 12 bases between them. This CDR3 region has 14 residues. Germline V CDR1 and CDR2: SGHTA, FQGNSA. For the CDR3, the DNA is TGTGCCAGCAGCTTAGCTCTATTATCTCTGGAGCTGTTTTTT. Amino acids: CASSLALLSLELFF. The variable domain in full, with the rest retrieved from reference TRBV7-2 and TRBJ2-2, is GAGVSQSPSNKVTEKGKDVELRCDPISGHTALYWYRQSLGQGLEFLIYFQGNSAPDKSGLPSDRFSAERTGGSVSTLTIQRTQQEDSAVYLCASSLALLSLELFFGEGSRLTVL.

This chain uses TRBV24-1 with TRBJ2-7; 7 bases agree with TRBD1. Germline V gene data show CDR1 as KGHDR and CDR2 as SFDVKD. V dropped 9 bases and J dropped 4; count of bases not matched to a gene: 17. This CDR3 region has 16 residues. The CDR3 reads CATPTPTGTVLYEQYF. The CDR3 nucleotides read TGTGCCACCCCTACACCGACCGGGACAGTTTTATACGAGCAGTACTTC.